What follows is one TCR beta chain and its context. This specimen belongs to a study of blood T cell repertoires in COVID-19. The CDR3 is 19 amino acids. The germline gives CDR1 SGDLS, CDR2 YYNGEE. The junction had 17 bases not matched to a gene; V was cut back by 3 bases and J by 1 base. The study recruited people aged about 18 to 89 years across roughly 23 US areas. Method: immunoSEQ multiplex PCR; TCRdb's copy keeps in-frame clones and lacks some. The repertoire holds 100,000 to 150,000 clones, around nine tenths seen once, with less than 2.5% in the top ten. Material: PBMCs or T cells enriched from blood (not recorded which). The sequence was collected from a woman aged 45 to 65 who had recovered from COVID-19. This chain joins TRBV9 and TRBJ2-3; 7 bases are a match to TRBD1. The CDR3 reads CASSATYQGVSRGTDTQYF. The CDR3 nucleotides are TGTGCCAGCAGCGCAACTTATCAGGGGGTCTCACGGGGCACAGATACGCAGTATTTT.